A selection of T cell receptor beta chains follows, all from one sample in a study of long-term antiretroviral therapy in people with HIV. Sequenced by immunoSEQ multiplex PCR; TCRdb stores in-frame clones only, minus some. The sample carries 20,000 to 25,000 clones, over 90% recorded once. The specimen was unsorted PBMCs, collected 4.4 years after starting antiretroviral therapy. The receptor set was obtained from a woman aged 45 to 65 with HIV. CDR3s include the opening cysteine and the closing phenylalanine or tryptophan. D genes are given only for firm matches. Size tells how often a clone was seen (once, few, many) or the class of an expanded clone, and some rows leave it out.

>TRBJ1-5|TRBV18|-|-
CASSDRTDQPQHF
TGTGCCAGCTCAGACAGAACAGATCAGCCCCAGCATTTT
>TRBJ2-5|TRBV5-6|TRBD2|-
CASSPPGLASETQYF
TGTGCCAGCAGCCCACCAGGACTAGCGTCAGAGACCCAGTACTTC
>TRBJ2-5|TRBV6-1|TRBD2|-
CASSLRPGTSGTQYF
TGTGCCAGCAGTTTACGCCCTGGGACTAGCGGGACCCAGTACTTC
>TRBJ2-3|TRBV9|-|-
CASSPSEGRVDTQYF
TGTGCCAGCAGCCCTAGCGAGGGGCGGGTGGATACGCAGTATTTT
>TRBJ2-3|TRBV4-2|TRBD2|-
CASSQAGLGGDTQYF
TGTGCCAGCAGCCAAGCGGGTTTGGGGGGGGATACGCAGTATTTT
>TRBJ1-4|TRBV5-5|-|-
CASSLGRGMGEKLFF
TGTGCCAGCAGCTTGGGTCGGGGGATGGGTGAAAAACTGTTTTTT
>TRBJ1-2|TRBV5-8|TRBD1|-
CASSPSPKTGIFYGYTF
TGTGCCAGCAGCCCCTCCCCTAAGACAGGGATCTTCTATGGCTACACCTTC
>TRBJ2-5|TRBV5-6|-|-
CASSFRETQYF
TGTGCCAGCAGCTTTCGGGAGACCCAGTACTTC
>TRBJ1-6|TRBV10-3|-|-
CAISLGSDSPLHF
TGTGCCATCAGTCTCGGGAGCGATTCACCCCTCCACTTT
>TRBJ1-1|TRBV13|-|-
CASSLGPGMNTEAFF
TGTGCCAGCAGCTTAGGCCCCGGGATGAACACTGAAGCTTTCTTT
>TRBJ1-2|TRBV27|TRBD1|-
CASSLSNDRVRANYGYTF
TGTGCCAGCAGTTTATCGAACGACAGGGTGAGAGCTAACTATGGCTACACCTTC
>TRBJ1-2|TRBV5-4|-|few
CASSSRVSDYGYTF
TGTGCCAGCAGCTCACGGGTATCGGATTATGGCTACACCTTC
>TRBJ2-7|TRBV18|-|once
CASSPQGVSYEQYF
TGTGCCAGCTCACCACAGGGGGTCTCCTACGAGCAGTACTTC
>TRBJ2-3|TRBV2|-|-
CASRAFPSTDTQYF
TGTGCCAGCAGGGCGTTCCCTAGCACAGATACGCAGTATTTT
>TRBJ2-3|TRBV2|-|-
CASTGGKGGRPDTQYF
TGTGCCAGCACCGGCGGGAAGGGCGGACGCCCCGATACGCAGTATTTT
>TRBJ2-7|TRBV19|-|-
CASSMGQGQSSYEQYF
TGTGCCAGTAGTATGGGGCAGGGCCAGAGCTCCTACGAGCAGTACTTC
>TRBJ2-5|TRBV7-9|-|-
CASSPRSVEMKTQYF
TGTGCCAGCAGCCCCCGATCAGTCGAGATGAAGACCCAGTACTTC
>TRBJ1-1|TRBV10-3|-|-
CATAERADMNTEAFF
TGTGCCACCGCGGAGAGGGCGGACATGAACACTGAAGCTTTCTTT
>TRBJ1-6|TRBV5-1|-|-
CASSLSFNSPLHF
TGCGCCAGCAGCTTGAGCTTCAATTCACCCCTCCACTTT
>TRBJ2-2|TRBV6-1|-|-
CASSGLNTGELFF
TGTGCCAGCAGTGGCTTGAACACCGGGGAGCTGTTTTTT
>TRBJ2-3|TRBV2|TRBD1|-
CASRQGPTDTQYF
TGTGCCAGCCGACAGGGACCCACAGATACGCAGTATTTT
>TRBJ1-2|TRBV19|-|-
CASSMATEAYGYTF
TGTGCCAGTAGTATGGCGACGGAGGCCTATGGCTACACCTTC
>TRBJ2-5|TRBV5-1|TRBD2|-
CASSFQTSGPETQYF
TGCGCCAGCAGCTTCCAGACTAGCGGCCCAGAGACCCAGTACTTC
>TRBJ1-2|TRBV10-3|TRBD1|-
CAISESRDRGGDTF
TGTGCCATCAGTGAGTCGAGGGACAGGGGTGGAGACACCTTC
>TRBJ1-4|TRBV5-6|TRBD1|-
CASSLDRGPEKLFF
TGTGCCAGCAGCTTGGACAGGGGACCTGAAAAACTGTTTTTT
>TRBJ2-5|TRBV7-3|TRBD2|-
CASSPIGGSETQYF
TGTGCCAGCAGCCCCATCGGGGGGTCGGAGACCCAGTACTTC
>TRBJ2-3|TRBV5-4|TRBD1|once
CASSLDRGADTQYF
TGTGCCAGCAGCTTGGACAGGGGAGCAGATACGCAGTATTTT
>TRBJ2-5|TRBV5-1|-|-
CASSLGQAQETQYF
TGCGCCAGCAGCTTGGGCCAAGCCCAAGAGACCCAGTACTTC
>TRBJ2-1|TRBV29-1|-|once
CSVGTGGHEQFF
TGCAGCGTTGGAACTGGGGGGCATGAGCAGTTCTTC
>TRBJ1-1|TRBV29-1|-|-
CSVDYGSTEAFF
TGCAGCGTTGATTACGGGTCCACTGAAGCTTTCTTT
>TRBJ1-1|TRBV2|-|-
CASNYRAEAFF
TGTGCCAGCAACTACAGGGCTGAAGCTTTCTTT
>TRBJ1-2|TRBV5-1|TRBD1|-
CASSRTGDYGYTF
TGCGCCAGCAGCCGGACAGGGGACTATGGCTACACCTTC
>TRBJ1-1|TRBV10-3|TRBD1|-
CAISVGGGNTEAFF
TGTGCCATCAGCGTAGGGGGCGGGAACACTGAAGCTTTCTTT
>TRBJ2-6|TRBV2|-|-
CASSPTSGANVLTF
TGTGCCAGCAGCCCGACCTCTGGGGCCAACGTCCTGACTTTC
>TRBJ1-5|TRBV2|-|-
CASSVGRRNSNQPQHF
TGTGCCAGCAGTGTAGGCAGGAGGAATAGCAATCAGCCCCAGCATTTT
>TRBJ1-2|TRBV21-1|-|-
CASSTSGQRPSPYGYTF
TGTGCCAGCAGCACCTCGGGACAGCGACCCTCTCCCTATGGCTACACCTTC
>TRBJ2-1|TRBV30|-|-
CAWSVKPGFDNEQFF
TGTGCCTGGAGTGTAAAACCCGGGTTCGACAATGAGCAGTTCTTC
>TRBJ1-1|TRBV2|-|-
CASLERAGVNTEAFF
TGTGCCAGCCTAGAGCGAGCGGGGGTGAACACTGAAGCTTTCTTT
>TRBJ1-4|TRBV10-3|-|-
CAISEPQGAGYEKLFF
TGTGCCATCAGTGAGCCCCAGGGCGCCGGTTATGAAAAACTGTTTTTT
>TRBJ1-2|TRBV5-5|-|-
CASSLGGFVSTYGYTF
TGTGCCAGCAGCTTGGGAGGGTTTGTATCGACCTATGGCTACACCTTC
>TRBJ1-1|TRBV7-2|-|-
CASSLRGGFEAFF
TGTGCCAGCAGCTTACGCGGAGGGTTTGAAGCTTTCTTT
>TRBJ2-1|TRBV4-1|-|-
CASSPAQKYNEQFF
TGCGCCAGCAGCCCTGCACAGAAATACAATGAGCAGTTCTTC